This T cell receptor (beta chain) was identified during a study of memory CD4+ T cells and cytomegalovirus serostatus. Background on the study: Healthy Belgian adult donors included about nine CMV-positive and some 23 CMV-negative people. Study-level points and caveats: CD4+ memory repertoires contained about two fifths of the roughly 150 reported CMV TCRbeta sequences. CMV serostatus prediction reached median AUC about 0.96, or 0.93 with US-trained model.

The sort gate was single viable CD3+CD4+CD8-CD45RO+ cells for memory CD4+ T cells. Generated by immunoSEQ multiplex PCR, the TCRdb table keeps only in-frame clones and is missing some. The table shows about 61,000 clones, with roughly four fifths occurring only once. This CDR3 has 13 residues. Trimming shortened V by 6 bases and J by 9 bases, and 16 bases separated the two germline ends. Germline CDR1 and CDR2: WNHNN and SYGVQD (reference sequence). In regard to this clone: Its matching antigen is unknown.

The source is an adult in good health and CMV-seronegative. This chain links TRBV10-1 with TRBJ2-3; D call uncertain. Sequencing was carried out using memory CD4+ T cells from blood. The CDR3 bases are TGCGCCAGCAGCGAGACCTCAGGTAGAACGCAGTATTTT. Translated: CASSETSGRTQYF.